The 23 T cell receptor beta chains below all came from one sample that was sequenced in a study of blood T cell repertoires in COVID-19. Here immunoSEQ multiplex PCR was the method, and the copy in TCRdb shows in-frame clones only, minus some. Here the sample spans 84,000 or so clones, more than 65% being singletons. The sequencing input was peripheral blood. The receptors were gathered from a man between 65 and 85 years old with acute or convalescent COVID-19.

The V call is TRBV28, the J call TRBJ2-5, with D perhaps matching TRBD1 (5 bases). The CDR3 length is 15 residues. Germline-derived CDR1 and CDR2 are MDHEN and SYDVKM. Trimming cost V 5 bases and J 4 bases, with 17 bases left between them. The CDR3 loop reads CASSPRQGGRETQYF. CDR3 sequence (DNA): TGTGCCAGCAGTCCCCGGCAGGGTGGTCGAGAGACCCAGTACTTC.

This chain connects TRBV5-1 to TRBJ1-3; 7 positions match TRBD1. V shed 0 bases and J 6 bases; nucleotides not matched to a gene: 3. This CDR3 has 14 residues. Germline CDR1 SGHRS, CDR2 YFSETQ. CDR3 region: CASSLEGTVNTIYF. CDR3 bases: TGCGCCAGCAGCTTGGAAGGGACAGTAAACACCATATATTTT.

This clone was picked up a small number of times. CDR3 bases: TGTGCCAGCAGCCAAGATAGCGGGGAGGCTAAACTGTTTTTT. It codes for CASSQDSGEAKLFF. The chain is built from TRBV4-2 and TRBJ1-4; D unresolved. V dropped 0 bases and J dropped 11 bases, with 13 bases sitting between them. The CDR3 is 14 residues long. Germline V gene sequence: CDR1 LGHNA, CDR2 YNFKEQ.

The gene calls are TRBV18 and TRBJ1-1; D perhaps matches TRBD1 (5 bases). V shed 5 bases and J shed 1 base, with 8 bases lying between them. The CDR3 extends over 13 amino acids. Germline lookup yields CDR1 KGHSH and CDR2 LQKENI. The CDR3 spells CASSVTENTEAFF. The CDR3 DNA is TGTGCCAGCTCAGTGACAGAGAACACTGAAGCTTTCTTT. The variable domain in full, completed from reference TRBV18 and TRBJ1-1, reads NAGVMQNPRHLVRRRGQEARLRCSPMKGHSHVYWYRQLPEEGLKFMVYLQKENIIDESGMPKERFSAEFPKEGPSILRIQQVVRGDSAAYFCASSVTENTEAFFGQGTRLTVV.

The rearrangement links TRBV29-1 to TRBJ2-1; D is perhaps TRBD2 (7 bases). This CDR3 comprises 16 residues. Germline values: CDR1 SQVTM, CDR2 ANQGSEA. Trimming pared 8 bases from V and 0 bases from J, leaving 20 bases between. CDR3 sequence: CSYTIWGGLSYNEQFF. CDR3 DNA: TGCAGCTATACCATTTGGGGGGGGCTCTCCTACAATGAGCAGTTCTTC.

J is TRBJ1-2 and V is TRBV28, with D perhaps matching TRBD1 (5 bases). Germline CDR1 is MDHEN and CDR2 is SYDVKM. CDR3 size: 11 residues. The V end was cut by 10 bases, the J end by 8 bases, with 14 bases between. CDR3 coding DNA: TGTGCCACCCTACAGGTGGACGGCTACACCTTC. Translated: CATLQVDGYTF.

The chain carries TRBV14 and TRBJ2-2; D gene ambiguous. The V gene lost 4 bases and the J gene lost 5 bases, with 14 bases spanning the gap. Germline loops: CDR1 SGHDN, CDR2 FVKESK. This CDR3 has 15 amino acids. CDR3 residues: CASSLLLARTGELFF. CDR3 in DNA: TGTGCCAGCAGCCTCTTACTGGCGAGGACCGGGGAGCTGTTTTTT. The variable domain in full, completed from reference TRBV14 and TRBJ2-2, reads EAGVTQFPSHSVIEKGQTVTLRCDPISGHDNLYWYRRVMGKEIKFLLHFVKESKQDESGMPNNRFLAERTGGTYSTLKVQPAELEDSGVYFCASSLLLARTGELFFGEGSRLTVL.

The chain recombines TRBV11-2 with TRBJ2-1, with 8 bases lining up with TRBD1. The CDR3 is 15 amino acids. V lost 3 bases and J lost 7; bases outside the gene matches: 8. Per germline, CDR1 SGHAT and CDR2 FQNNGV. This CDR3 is CASSFSSGQANEQFF. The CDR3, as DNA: TGTGCCAGCAGCTTCTCATCGGGACAGGCAAATGAGCAGTTCTTC.

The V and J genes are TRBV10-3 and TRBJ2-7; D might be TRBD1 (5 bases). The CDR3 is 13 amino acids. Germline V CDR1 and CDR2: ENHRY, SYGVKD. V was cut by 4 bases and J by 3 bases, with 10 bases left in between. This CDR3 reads CAISVDRNYEQYF. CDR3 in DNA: TGTGCCATCAGTGTTGACAGAAACTACGAGCAGTACTTC.

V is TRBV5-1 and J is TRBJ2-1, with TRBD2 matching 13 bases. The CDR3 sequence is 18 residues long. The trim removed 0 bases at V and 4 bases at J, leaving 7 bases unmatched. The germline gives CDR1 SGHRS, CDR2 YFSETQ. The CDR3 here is CASSLARLAGGTYNEQFF. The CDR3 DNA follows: TGCGCCAGCAGCTTGGCCAGACTAGCGGGGGGTACTTACAATGAGCAGTTCTTC.

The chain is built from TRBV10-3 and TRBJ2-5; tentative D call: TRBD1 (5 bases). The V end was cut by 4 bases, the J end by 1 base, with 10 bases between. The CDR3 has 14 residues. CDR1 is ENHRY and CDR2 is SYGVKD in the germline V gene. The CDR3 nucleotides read TGTGCCATCAGTGGCACAGGACGCCAAGAGACCCAGTACTTC. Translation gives CAISGTGRQETQYF.

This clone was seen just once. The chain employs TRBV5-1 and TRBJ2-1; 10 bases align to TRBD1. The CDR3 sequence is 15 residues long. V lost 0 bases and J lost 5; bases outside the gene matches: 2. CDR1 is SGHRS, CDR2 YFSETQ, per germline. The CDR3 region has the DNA TGCGCCAGCAGCTTGGCAGGGACAGGGGACAATGAGCAGTTCTTC. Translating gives CASSLAGTGDNEQFF.

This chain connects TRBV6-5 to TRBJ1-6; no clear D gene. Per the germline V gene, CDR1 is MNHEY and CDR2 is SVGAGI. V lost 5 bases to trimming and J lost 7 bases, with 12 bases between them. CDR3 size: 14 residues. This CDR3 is CASSTTWWNSPLHF. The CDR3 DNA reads TGTGCCAGCAGTACGACATGGTGGAATTCACCCCTCCACTTT.

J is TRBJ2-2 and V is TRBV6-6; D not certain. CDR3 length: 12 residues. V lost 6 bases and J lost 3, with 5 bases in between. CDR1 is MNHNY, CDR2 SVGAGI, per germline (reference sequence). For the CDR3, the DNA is TGTGCCAGCAGACTATACACCGGGGAGCTGTTTTTT. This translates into CASRLYTGELFF.

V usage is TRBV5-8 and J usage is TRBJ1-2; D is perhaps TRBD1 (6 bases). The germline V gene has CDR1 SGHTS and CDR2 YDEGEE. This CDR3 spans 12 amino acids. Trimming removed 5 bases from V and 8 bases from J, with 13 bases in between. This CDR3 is CASRQDSWGYTF. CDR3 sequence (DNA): TGTGCCAGCAGACAGGACAGCTGGGGCTACACCTTC.

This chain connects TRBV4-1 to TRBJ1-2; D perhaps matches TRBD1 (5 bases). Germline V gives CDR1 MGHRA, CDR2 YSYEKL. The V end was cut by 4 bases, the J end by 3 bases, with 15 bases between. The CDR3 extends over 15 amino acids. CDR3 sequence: CASSPLADRDYGYTF. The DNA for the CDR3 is TGCGCCAGCAGCCCCCTTGCCGACAGAGACTATGGCTACACCTTC.

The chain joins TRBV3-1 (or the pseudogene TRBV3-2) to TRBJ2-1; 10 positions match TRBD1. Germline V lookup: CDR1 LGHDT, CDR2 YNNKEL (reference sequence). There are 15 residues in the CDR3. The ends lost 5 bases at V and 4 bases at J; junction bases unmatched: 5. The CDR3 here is CASSAGTGEYNEQFF. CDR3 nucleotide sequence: TGTGCCAGCAGCGCCGGGACAGGGGAATACAATGAGCAGTTCTTC.

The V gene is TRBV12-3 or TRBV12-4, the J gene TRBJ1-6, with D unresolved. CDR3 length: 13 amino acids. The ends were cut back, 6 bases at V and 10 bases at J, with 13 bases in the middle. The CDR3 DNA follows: TGTGCCAGCAGCTTTCTTCTCGGGTCACCCCTCCACTTT. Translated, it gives CASSFLLGSPLHF.

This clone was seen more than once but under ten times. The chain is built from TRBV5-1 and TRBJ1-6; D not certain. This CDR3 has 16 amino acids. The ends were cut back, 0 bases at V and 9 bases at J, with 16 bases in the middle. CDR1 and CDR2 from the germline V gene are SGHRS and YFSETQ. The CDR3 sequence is CASSLAPVASGSPLHF. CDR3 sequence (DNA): TGCGCCAGCAGCTTGGCCCCAGTGGCTTCTGGTTCACCCCTCCACTTT.

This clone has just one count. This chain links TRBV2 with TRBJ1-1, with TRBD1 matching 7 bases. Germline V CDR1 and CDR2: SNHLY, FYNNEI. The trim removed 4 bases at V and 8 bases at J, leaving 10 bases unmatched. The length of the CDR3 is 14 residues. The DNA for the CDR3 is TGTGCCAGCAGTGCCGGGACAGTGCCATCCGAAGCTTTCTTT. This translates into CASSAGTVPSEAFF. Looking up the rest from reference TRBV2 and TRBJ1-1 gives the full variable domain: EPEVTQTPSHQVTQMGQEVILRCVPISNHLYFYWYRQILGQKVEFLVSFYNNEISEKSEIFDDQFSVERPDGSNFTLKIRSTKLEDSAMYFCASSAGTVPSEAFFGQGTRLTVV.

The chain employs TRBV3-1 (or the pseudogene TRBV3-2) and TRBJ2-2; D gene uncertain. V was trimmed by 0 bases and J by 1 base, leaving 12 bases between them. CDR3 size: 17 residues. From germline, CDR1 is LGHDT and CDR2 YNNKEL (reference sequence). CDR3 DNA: TGTGCCAGCAGCCAAGATCAAACTATGCAGAACACCGGGGAGCTGTTTTTT. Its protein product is CASSQDQTMQNTGELFF.

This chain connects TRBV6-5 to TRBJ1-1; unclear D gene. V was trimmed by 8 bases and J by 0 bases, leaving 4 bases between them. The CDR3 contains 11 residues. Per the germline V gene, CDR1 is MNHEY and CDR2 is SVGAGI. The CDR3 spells CASVMNTEAFF. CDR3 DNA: TGTGCCAGCGTCATGAACACTGAAGCTTTCTTT.

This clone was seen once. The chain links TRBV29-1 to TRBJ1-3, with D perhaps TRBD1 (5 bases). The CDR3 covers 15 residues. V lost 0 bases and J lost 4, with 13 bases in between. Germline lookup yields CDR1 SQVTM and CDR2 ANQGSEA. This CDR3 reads CSVEDRGVEGNTIYF. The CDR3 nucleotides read TGCAGCGTTGAAGATCGGGGGGTGGAAGGAAACACCATATATTTT.